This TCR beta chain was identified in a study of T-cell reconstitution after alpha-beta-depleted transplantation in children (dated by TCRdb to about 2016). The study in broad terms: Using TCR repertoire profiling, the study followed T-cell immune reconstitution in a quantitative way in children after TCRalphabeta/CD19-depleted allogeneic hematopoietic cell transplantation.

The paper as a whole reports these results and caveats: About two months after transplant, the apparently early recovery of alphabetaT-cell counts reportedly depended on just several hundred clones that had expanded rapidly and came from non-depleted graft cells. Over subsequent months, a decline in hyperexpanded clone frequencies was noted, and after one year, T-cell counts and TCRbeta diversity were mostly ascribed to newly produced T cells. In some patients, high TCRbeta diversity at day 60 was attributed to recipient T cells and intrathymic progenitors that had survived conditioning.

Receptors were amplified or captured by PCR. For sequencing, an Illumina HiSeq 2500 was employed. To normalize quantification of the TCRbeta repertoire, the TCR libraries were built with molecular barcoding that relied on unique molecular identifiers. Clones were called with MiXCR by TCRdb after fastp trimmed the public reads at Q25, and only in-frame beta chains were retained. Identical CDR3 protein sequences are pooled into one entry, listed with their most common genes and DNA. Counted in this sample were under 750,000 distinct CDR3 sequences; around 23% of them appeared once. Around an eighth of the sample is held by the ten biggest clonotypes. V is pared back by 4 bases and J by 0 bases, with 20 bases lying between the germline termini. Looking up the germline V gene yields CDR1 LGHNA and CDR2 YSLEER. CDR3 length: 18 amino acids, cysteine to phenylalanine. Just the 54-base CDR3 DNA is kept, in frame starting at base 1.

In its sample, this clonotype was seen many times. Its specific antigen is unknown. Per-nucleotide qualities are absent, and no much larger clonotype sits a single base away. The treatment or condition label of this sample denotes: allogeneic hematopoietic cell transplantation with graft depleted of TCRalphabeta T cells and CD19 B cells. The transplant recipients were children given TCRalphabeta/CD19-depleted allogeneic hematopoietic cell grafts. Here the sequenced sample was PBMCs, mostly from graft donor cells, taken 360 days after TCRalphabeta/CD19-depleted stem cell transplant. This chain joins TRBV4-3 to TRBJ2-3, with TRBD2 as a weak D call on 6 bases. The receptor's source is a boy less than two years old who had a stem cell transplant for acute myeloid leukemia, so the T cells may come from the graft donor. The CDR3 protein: CASSRYRDSEGSTDTQYF. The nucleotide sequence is TGCGCCAGCAGCCGCTACCGGGACTCCGAGGGGAGCACAGATACGCAGTATTTT.